Included here is one TCR beta chain sequence, with context. The source of the sample is a study of blood T cell repertoires in COVID-19. Germline V gives CDR1 MNHEY, CDR2 SMNVEV (reference sequence). The trim removed 5 bases at V and 7 bases at J, leaving 5 bases unmatched. CDR3 length: 14 amino acids. Repertoires were generated with immunoSEQ multiplex PCR, while TCRdb's copy carries only in-frame clones and drops some. Of 140,000 to 150,000 clones listed, 75% to 90% are singletons. The source is a man aged 45 to 65 who had recovered from COVID-19. V gene TRBV27 combines with J gene TRBJ1-4, with 9 positions matching TRBD1. Material for sequencing was peripheral blood. Here the CDR3 DNA reads TGTGCCAGCAGTCTGGACAGGGGCGCTGAAAAACTGTTTTTT. Residues: CASSLDRGAEKLFF. Together with reference TRBV27 and TRBJ1-4, the CDR3 gives the full variable domain: EAQVTQNPRYLITVTGKKLTVTCSQNMNHEYMSWYRQDPGLGLRQIYYSMNVEVTDKGDVPEGYKVSRKEKRNFPLILESPSPNQTSLYFCASSLDRGAEKLFFGSGTQLSVL.